The T cell receptor (beta chain) under discussion was sequenced for a study of beta chain features in type 1 diabetes. General observations from the study: All four CD4+ subsets of Type 1 diabetes patients contained TCRB CDR3s that were moderately but significantly shorter.

The purity of all sorted populations exceeded 95%. cDNA synthesis used the whole RNA isolate, giving expressed TCRB sequences. This table comes from immunoSEQ multiplex PCR, and its TCRdb copy is limited to in-frame clones, with some not included. The table records around 690,000 clones, under 15% of them present only once. V was pared by 3 bases and J by 0 bases, with 4 bases of the junction left unmatched. Germline V gives CDR1 LNHDA, CDR2 SQIVND (reference sequence). This CDR3 has 16 amino acids. As concerns this clone: The antigen is unknown.

The chain recombines TRBV19 with TRBJ2-5; 10 bases map to TRBD2. The sequenced sample was naive CD4+ T cells from blood. This TCR derives from a man younger than 40 with type 1 diabetes. In DNA form, the CDR3 reads TGTGCCAGTAGTATCCTAGCGGGGGAGTACCAAGAGACCCAGTACTTC. This gives the protein CASSILAGEYQETQYF.